These 27 T cell receptor beta chains share one sample of origin, sequenced in a study of T cells in Graves' hyperthyroidism and ophthalmopathy. RNA transcripts were the template for amplifying TCR beta CDR3 regions. HTBI primers were employed in a first-round RT-PCR of the TCR CDR3. TCRdb itself ran the multiplex PCR reads through MiXCR, one entry per CDR3 protein. The data hold some 760,000 distinct CDR3 sequences, with 12% to 15% observed a single time. The material sequenced was blood. All receptors come from a woman aged 18-29 years with Graves' hyperthyroidism.

The rearrangement uses TRBV9 and TRBJ2-5, with D possibly being TRBD1 or TRBD2 (7 bases each). Per the germline V gene, CDR1 is SGDLS and CDR2 is YYNGEE. V lost 2 bases, J lost 9 bases, and 17 bases lay in between. This CDR3 contains 14 residues. The CDR3 nucleotides are TGTGCCAGCAGCGTCACAACTGGGAGGGGGCCCCAGTACTTC. It yields the protein CASSVTTGRGPQYF.

The V call is TRBV4-1, the J call TRBJ1-2; 10 nucleotides agree with TRBD1. The CDR3 covers 15 residues. The V and J ends lost 3 bases and 4 bases, in that order; junction bases with no gene match: 5. The germline V gene has CDR1 MGHRA and CDR2 YSYEKL. In nucleotides, the CDR3 is TGCGCCAGCAGCCATACGGGGACAGGGGCCTATGGCTACACCTTC. It specifies CASSHTGTGAYGYTF.

In this sample, this clonotype turned up a few times. The chain combines TRBV30 with TRBJ1-3; unclear D gene. Germline CDR1 is GTSNPN and CDR2 is SVGIG (reference sequence). The V end lost 7 bases, the J end lost 7 bases, and 20 bases lay between the germline ends. The CDR3 sequence is 14 residues long. The CDR3 here is CASSGGRIRNTIYF. Here the CDR3 DNA reads TGTGCCTCTAGCGGCGGGAGAATAAGGAACACCATATATTTT. Looking up the rest from reference TRBV30 and TRBJ1-3 gives the full variable domain: SQTIHQWPATLVQPVGSPLSLECTVEGTSNPNLYWYRQAAGRGLQLLFYSVGIGQISSEVPQNLSASRPQDRQFILSSKKLLLSDSGFYLCASSGGRIRNTIYFGEGSWLTVV.

Only a few counts were recorded for this clonotype. This chain joins TRBV6-1 and TRBJ2-7; D possibly corresponds to TRBD1 (5 bases). From germline, CDR1 is MNHNS and CDR2 SASEGT. The germline V and J ends were trimmed by 7 bases and 1 base, with 11 bases remaining between them. This CDR3 comprises 13 residues. CDR3 coding DNA: TGTGCCAGCATCGTGGGGCCTTCCTACGAGCAGTACTTC. Protein: CASIVGPSYEQYF.

This clonotype was detected only a few times. The rearrangement links TRBV14 to TRBJ2-3, with D unclear. CDR3 length: 18 residues. The germline V gene encodes CDR1 SGHDN and CDR2 FVKESK. Trimming left V 0 bases short and J 6 bases short, with 22 bases between. The CDR3 nucleotides read TGTGCCAGCAGCCAAGATAGGGTGGCGGACCCGAACATCGATACGCAGTATTTT. It translates to CASSQDRVADPNIDTQYF. Variable domain in full (rest from reference TRBV14 and TRBJ2-3): EAGVTQFPSHSVIEKGQTVTLRCDPISGHDNLYWYRRVMGKEIKFLLHFVKESKQDESGMPNNRFLAERTGGTYSTLKVQPAELEDSGVYFCASSQDRVADPNIDTQYFGPGTRLTVL.

This clonotype was counted a few times. The chain has TRBV20-1 and TRBJ1-6, with TRBD1 matching over 10 bases. V gave up 3 bases and J gave up 7 bases; unmatched junction bases: 18. The CDR3 is made up of 19 amino acids. Germline lookup yields CDR1 DFQATT and CDR2 SNEGSKA (reference sequence). This CDR3 is CSASPIFIRTGGLNSPLHF. DNA of the CDR3: TGCAGTGCTAGTCCCATTTTCATCCGGACAGGGGGTTTGAATTCACCCCTCCACTTT.

V is TRBV7-2 and J is TRBJ2-5, with 14 bases fitting TRBD2. V trimming: 5 bases; J trimming: 2 bases; junction bases outside the gene matches: 7. Per germline, CDR1 SGHTA and CDR2 FQGNSA. This CDR3 region has 17 residues. The CDR3 reads CASSVGLAGVTQETQYF. The CDR3 DNA reads TGTGCCAGCAGCGTGGGACTAGCGGGAGTTACACAAGAGACCCAGTACTTC.

The chain joins TRBV5-1 to TRBJ2-1; 13 bases fit TRBD2. After removal of 2 bases from V and 0 bases from J, the junction contained 20 bases not matched to a gene. The germline gives CDR1 SGHRS, CDR2 YFSETQ. The CDR3 is made up of 23 amino acids. This CDR3 reads CASSFLTWRGLAGVGHSYNEQFF. For the CDR3, the DNA is TGCGCCAGCAGCTTCTTGACCTGGCGTGGACTAGCGGGAGTGGGCCACTCCTACAATGAGCAGTTCTTC.

The V gene is TRBV29-1, the J gene TRBJ2-7; perhaps TRBD2 as D (5 bases). This CDR3 region has 13 residues. The V gene's germline CDR1 is SQVTM and CDR2 ANQGSEA. Trimming pared 4 bases from V and 5 bases from J, leaving 15 bases between. CDR3 DNA sequence: TGCAGCGTTGCCATCTCCCCCGGGGACGAGCAGTACTTC. Translated, it gives CSVAISPGDEQYF.

This clonotype was counted at least ten times. The V call is TRBV27, the J call TRBJ1-1; TRBD1 matches at 11 bases. Trimming cost V 2 bases and J 0 bases; bases outside gene matches: 5. The CDR3 runs to 17 residues. The germline gives CDR1 MNHEY, CDR2 SMNVEV (reference sequence). DNA of the CDR3: TGTGCCAGCAGTTTAATAGGGACAGGGGGAATGAACACTGAAGCTTTCTTT. As protein: CASSLIGTGGMNTEAFF.

The V gene is TRBV19, the J gene TRBJ1-5; 10 bases match TRBD1. Germline CDR1 and CDR2: LNHDA and SQIVND (reference sequence). The CDR3 sequence is 13 residues long. With V trimmed by 10 bases and J by 6 bases, 6 bases remained unmatched. The CDR3 DNA reads as TGTGCCACTGACAGGGGGCAGGTTCAGCCCCAGCATTTT. Its protein is CATDRGQVQPQHF.

This clonotype showed up many times. This rearrangement joins TRBV2 to TRBJ2-7; 12 bases agree with TRBD2. Trimming took 4 bases from V and 3 from J; bases not matched to a gene: 4. CDR1 is SNHLY and CDR2 is FYNNEI in the germline V gene. CDR3 length: 15 amino acids. This CDR3 is CASSVRTSGIYEQYF. In DNA form, the CDR3 reads TGTGCCAGCAGTGTAAGGACTAGCGGGATCTACGAGCAGTACTTC.

V usage is TRBV11-2 and J usage is TRBJ1-3; D unresolved. The length of the CDR3 is 14 residues. Germline V CDR1 and CDR2: SGHAT, FQNNGV. The ends were cut back, 4 bases at V and 6 bases at J, with 13 bases in the middle. Here the CDR3 DNA reads TGTGCCAGCAGCTCACCTCAGAGGGAAAACACCATATATTTT. This translates into CASSSPQRENTIYF.

The chain recombines TRBV7-9 with TRBJ2-1; D call uncertain. V was cut by 7 bases and J by 8 bases, with 15 bases left in between. The CDR3 is made up of 13 amino acids. Germline V gives CDR1 SEHNR, CDR2 FQNEAQ (reference sequence). The CDR3 coding sequence is TGTGCCAGCATCTACCTCGACGGGTATGAGCAGTTCTTC. Translation gives CASIYLDGYEQFF.

The rearrangement joins TRBV11-2 to TRBJ2-3; D uncertain. The CDR3 runs 13 residues. In germline, CDR1 is SGHAT, CDR2 FQNNGV. Trimming stripped 5 bases from V and 5 bases from J, with 11 bases between. CDR3 region: CASSHRGQDTQYF. CDR3 in DNA: TGTGCCAGCAGCCATCGCGGCCAAGATACGCAGTATTTT.

The sample holds a few counts of this clonotype. The J gene is TRBJ2-2, the V gene TRBV18; 7 bases map to TRBD1. The CDR3 extends over 17 amino acids. Germline values: CDR1 KGHSH, CDR2 LQKENI. Trimming removed 6 bases from V and 5 bases from J; junction bases left unmatched: 15. CDR3 sequence reads: CASSEDRDRLRTGELFF. The DNA for the CDR3 is TGTGCCAGCTCCGAAGACCGGGACAGATTAAGGACCGGGGAGCTGTTTTTT.

As DNA, the CDR3 is TGCAGCCCTAAGACAGGGTTGGGTGGCTACACCTTC. This translates into CSPKTGLGGYTF. The rearrangement joins TRBV29-1 to TRBJ1-2; 7 bases map to TRBD1. V was pared by 8 bases and J by 7 bases, with 10 bases of the junction left unmatched. The length of the CDR3 is 12 residues. Germline loops: CDR1 SQVTM, CDR2 ANQGSEA.

This clonotype was recorded once. This chain joins TRBV19 and TRBJ2-2, with D possibly matching TRBD1 (5 bases). CDR1 LNHDA and CDR2 SQIVND come from the germline V gene (reference sequence). The V and J ends lost 1 base and 5 bases respectively, with 11 bases between them. The length of the CDR3 is 15 residues. CDR3 DNA: TGTGCCAGTAGTATAGTACATTCAGGGACCGGGGAGCTGTTTTTT. This gives the protein CASSIVHSGTGELFF.

Worth noting for this clonotype: One end of the junction is discordant with germline, which a read error may explain. CDR3 loop: CASSPLLASPSYEQYF. CDR3 nucleotides: TGCGCCAGCAGCCCGTTGCTAGCGAGTCCCTCCTACGAGCAGTACTTC. V and J are TRBV7-9 and TRBJ2-7; weak D call: TRBD2 (6 bases). Germline V CDR1 and CDR2: SEHNR, FQNEAQ (reference sequence). The CDR3 covers 16 residues. The full variable domain, rest sourced from reference TRBV7-9 and TRBJ2-7, is DTGVSQNPRHKITKRGQNVTFRCDPISEHNRLYWYRQTLGQGPEFLTYFQNEAQLEKSRLLSDRFSAERPKGSFSTLEIQRTEQGDSAMYLCASSPLLASPSYEQYFGPGTRLTVT.

This clonotype was picked up many times. The rearrangement links TRBV28 to TRBJ2-7; D perhaps matches TRBD2 (6 bases). The CDR3 is 13 residues long. Germline assignment: CDR1 MDHEN and CDR2 SYDVKM. V lost 7 bases, J lost 5 bases, and 15 bases lay in between. The CDR3 DNA sequence: TGTGCCAGCATGCGGGAAATTCCCCACGAGCAGTACTTC. This codes for CASMREIPHEQYF.

This clonotype occurred many times. The CDR3 protein is CASSSFKGRTNEQFF. CDR3 DNA sequence: TGTGCCAGCAGCTCCTTTAAGGGGCGGACGAATGAGCAGTTCTTC. J is TRBJ2-1 and V is TRBV11-2; D perhaps matches TRBD1 (5 bases). Germline V CDR1 and CDR2: SGHAT, FQNNGV. Between the trimmed V and J ends, which lost 4 bases and 7 bases, there was a span of 17 bases. This CDR3 spans 15 amino acids.

This clonotype has ten or more counts. The chain couples TRBV12-3 or TRBV12-4 to TRBJ2-1, with 13 positions matching TRBD2. After removal of 8 bases from V and 6 bases from J, the junction contained 22 bases not matched to a gene. The CDR3 is 20 amino acids. CDR3 amino acids: CASRRGGTSGRASLGNEQFF. CDR3 DNA: TGTGCCAGCCGTAGAGGGGGCACTAGCGGGAGGGCCTCTTTGGGCAATGAGCAGTTCTTC.

This clonotype was counted many times. The chain carries TRBV6-1 and TRBJ2-7; no clear D. In germline, CDR1 is MNHNS, CDR2 SASEGT. This CDR3 region has 15 residues. Between the trimmed V and J ends, which lost 5 bases and 3 bases, there was a span of 17 bases. CDR3 DNA: TGTGCCAGCAGTTACCAGGTCGGCCCCGACTACGAGCAGTACTTC. This gives the protein CASSYQVGPDYEQYF.

This clonotype appeared many times. J is TRBJ1-3 and V is TRBV18; D gene ambiguous. The V and J ends lost 6 bases and 3 bases respectively, with 12 bases between them. There are 14 residues in the CDR3. Germline V gene data show CDR1 as KGHSH and CDR2 as LQKENI. The CDR3 loop is CASSRDPSGNTIYF. CDR3 DNA sequence: TGTGCCAGCTCCCGGGATCCTAGTGGAAACACCATATATTTT.

This clonotype was counted a few times. The J gene is TRBJ2-7, the V gene TRBV9, with D possibly TRBD1 on 5 matching bases. The CDR3 consists of 13 residues. Germline CDR1 is SGDLS and CDR2 is YYNGEE. Trimming pared 4 bases from V and 6 bases from J, leaving 14 bases between. As DNA, the CDR3 is TGTGCCAGCAGCCTCACCCCAGGGCCCGAGCAGTACTTC. Translating it yields CASSLTPGPEQYF.

The rearrangement uses TRBV14 and TRBJ2-2, with a tentative D call TRBD2 (6 bases). CDR1 is SGHDN, CDR2 FVKESK, per germline. V lost 4 bases, J lost 7 bases, and 10 bases lay in between. The CDR3 length is 13 residues. The CDR3 loop is CASSLGGFGELFF. The CDR3 coding sequence is TGTGCCAGCAGCCTCGGGGGATTCGGGGAGCTGTTTTTT.

This rearrangement joins TRBV29-1 to TRBJ2-1, with 10 bases fitting TRBD2. V shed 5 bases and J 15 bases; nucleotides not matched to a gene: 7. CDR3 size: 11 residues. Germline V CDR1 and CDR2: SQVTM, ANQGSEA. The CDR3, as DNA: TGCAGCGTTCGCACTAGCGGGAAGGTGTTCTTC. Its protein product is CSVRTSGKVFF.